This TCR beta chain derives from a study of blood T cell repertoires in COVID-19. Study as a whole: Sites in the United States, Italy and Spain provided acute and convalescent COVID-19 samples. T cells, B-cell-depleted T cells, or PBMCs provided the cDNA or gDNA that served as material.

CDR3 size: 13 residues. Data came from immunoSEQ multiplex PCR; TCRdb stores just in-frame clones and leaves some out. Of around 78,000 clones listed, roughly 73% are singletons. This clone was counted between two and nine times. The V gene is TRBV21-1, the J gene TRBJ2-1; TRBD2 reflects the table's D call only, with no check against the DNA. TRBV21-1 is annotated as a pseudogene. Material for sequencing was peripheral blood. The receptor was derived from a human donor in a cohort sampled during active COVID-19. As DNA, the CDR3 is TGTGCCAGATCGGGTCGGGAAAGGGATGAGCAGTTCTTC. Translating gives CARSGRERDEQFF.